The clone carrying this T cell receptor (beta chain) was seen a single time. The sample is drawn from a study of blood T cell repertoires in COVID-19. Study-wide context: T cells, B-cell-depleted T cells, or PBMCs supplied cDNA or gDNA.

V gave up 10 bases and J gave up 4 bases; unmatched junction bases: 8. The CDR3 has 13 residues. The germline V gene has CDR1 SGHTA and CDR2 FQGNSA. Seattle participants joined during active infection and were tracked over time. TCRdb's table, derived via immunoSEQ multiplex PCR, lists solely in-frame clones and lacks some. Of about 300,000 clones listed, around nine tenths are singletons. The clonotype originates from a young woman with COVID-19, enrolled during active disease. This chain uses TRBV7-2 with TRBJ1-2; 8 nucleotides align to TRBD1. Material for sequencing was peripheral blood. The CDR3 bases are TGTGCCATGCTACGGGACAGGTCCTATGGCTACACCTTC. This translates into CAMLRDRSYGYTF.